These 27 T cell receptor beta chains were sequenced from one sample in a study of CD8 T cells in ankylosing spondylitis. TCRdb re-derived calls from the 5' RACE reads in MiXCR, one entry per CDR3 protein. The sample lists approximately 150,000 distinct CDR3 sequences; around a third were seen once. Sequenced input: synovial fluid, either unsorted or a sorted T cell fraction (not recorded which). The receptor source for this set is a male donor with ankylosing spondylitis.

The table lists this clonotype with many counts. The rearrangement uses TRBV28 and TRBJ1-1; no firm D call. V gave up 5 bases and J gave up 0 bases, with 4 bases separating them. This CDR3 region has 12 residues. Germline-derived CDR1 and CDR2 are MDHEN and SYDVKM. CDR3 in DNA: TGTGCCAGCAGTCGGGTGAACACTGAAGCTTTCTTT. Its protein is CASSRVNTEAFF.

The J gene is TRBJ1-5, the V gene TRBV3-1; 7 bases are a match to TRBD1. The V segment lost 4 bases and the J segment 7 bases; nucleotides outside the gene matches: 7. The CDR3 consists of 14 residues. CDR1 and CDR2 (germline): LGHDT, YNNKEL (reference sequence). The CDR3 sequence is CASSPTGDRQPQHF. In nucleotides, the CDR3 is TGTGCCAGCAGCCCAACAGGGGATAGGCAGCCCCAGCATTTT. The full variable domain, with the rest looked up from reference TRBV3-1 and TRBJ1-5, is DTAVSQTPKYLVTQMGNDKSIKCEQNLGHDTMYWYKQDSKKFLKIMFSYNNKELIINETVPNRFSPKSPDKAHLNLHINSLELGDSAVYFCASSPTGDRQPQHFGDGTRLSIL.

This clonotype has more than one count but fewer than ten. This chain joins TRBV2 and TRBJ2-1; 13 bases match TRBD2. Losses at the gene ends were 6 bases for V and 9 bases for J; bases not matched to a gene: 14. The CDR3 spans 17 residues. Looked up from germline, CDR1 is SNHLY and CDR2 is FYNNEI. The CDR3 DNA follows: TGTGCCAGCAGGGATGGGACTAGCGGGACCGGATGGGGTGAGCAGTTCTTC. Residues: CASRDGTSGTGWGEQFF. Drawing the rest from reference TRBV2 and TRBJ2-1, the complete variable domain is EPEVTQTPSHQVTQMGQEVILRCVPISNHLYFYWYRQILGQKVEFLVSFYNNEISEKSEIFDDQFSVERPDGSNFTLKIRSTKLEDSAMYFCASRDGTSGTGWGEQFFGPGTRLTVL.

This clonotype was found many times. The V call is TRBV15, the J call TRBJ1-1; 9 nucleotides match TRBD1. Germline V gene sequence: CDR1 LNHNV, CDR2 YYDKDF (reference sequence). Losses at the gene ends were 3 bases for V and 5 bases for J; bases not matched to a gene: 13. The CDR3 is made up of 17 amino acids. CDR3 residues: CATSRAGVGQGRTEAFF. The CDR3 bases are TGTGCCACCAGCAGGGCCGGGGTGGGACAGGGAAGAACTGAAGCTTTCTTT.

CDR3 protein: CASSPQGLAILPGELFF. CDR3 in DNA: TGTGCCAGCAGCCCCCAGGGACTAGCCATCCTCCCCGGGGAGCTGTTTTTT. V is TRBV7-9 and J is TRBJ2-2, with TRBD2 matching 9 bases. Germline V lookup: CDR1 SEHNR, CDR2 FQNEAQ (reference sequence). This CDR3 has 17 amino acids. The trim removed 5 bases at V and 6 bases at J, leaving 13 bases unmatched.

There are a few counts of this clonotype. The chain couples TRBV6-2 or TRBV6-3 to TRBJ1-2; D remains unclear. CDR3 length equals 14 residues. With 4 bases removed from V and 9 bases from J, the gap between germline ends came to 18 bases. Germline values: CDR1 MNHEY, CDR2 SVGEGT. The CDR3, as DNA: TGTGCCAGCAGTTCCTCTTCTGTCACGCTGAGCTACACCTTC. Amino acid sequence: CASSSSSVTLSYTF.

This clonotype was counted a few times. CDR3 DNA sequence: TGTGCCAGCAGTTTAGGACGGGGGCCGAGGTATCAGCCCCAGCATTTT. It is translated as CASSLGRGPRYQPQHF. This chain uses TRBV28 with TRBJ1-5; maybe TRBD1 (6 bases). Trimming took off 2 bases at V and 5 bases at J, with 16 bases between the two ends. Per the germline V gene, CDR1 is MDHEN and CDR2 is SYDVKM. The CDR3 sequence is 16 residues long.

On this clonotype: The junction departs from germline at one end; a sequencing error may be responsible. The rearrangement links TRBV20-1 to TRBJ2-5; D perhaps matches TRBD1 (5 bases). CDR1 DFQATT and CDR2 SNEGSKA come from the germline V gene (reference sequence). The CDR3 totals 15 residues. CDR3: CNARVLTGTQETQYF. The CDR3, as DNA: TGCAATGCTAGAGTTCTAACAGGAACCCAAGAGACCCAGTACTTC.

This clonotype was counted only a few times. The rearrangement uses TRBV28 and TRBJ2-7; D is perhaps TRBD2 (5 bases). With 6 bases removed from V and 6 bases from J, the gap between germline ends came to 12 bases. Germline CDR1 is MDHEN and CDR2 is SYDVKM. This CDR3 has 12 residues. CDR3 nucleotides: TGTGCCAGCAGGGACGGGGTCACCGAGCAGTACTTC. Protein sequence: CASRDGVTEQYF.

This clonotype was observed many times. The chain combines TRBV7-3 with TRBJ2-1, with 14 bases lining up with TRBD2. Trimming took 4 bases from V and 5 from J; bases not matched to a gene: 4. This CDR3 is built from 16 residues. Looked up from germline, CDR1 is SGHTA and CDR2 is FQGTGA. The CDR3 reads CASSWGTSGGDNEQFF. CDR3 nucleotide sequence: TGTGCCAGCAGCTGGGGGACTAGCGGGGGAGACAATGAGCAGTTCTTC.

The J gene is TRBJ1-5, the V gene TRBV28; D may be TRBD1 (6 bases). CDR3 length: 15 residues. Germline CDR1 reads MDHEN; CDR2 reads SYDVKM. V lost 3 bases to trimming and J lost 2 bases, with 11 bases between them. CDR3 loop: CASSLPSGGNQPQHF. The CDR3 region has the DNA TGTGCCAGCAGTTTGCCCTCAGGGGGCAATCAGCCCCAGCATTTT.

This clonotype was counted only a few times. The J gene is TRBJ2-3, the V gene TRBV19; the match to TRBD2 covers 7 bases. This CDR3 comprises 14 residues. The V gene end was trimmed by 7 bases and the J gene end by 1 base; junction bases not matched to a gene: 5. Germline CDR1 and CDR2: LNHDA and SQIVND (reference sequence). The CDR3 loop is CASKGLLRTDTQYF. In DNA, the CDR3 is TGTGCCAGTAAGGGACTACTACGCACAGATACGCAGTATTTT.

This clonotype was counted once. The CDR3 loop is CASSEVRSGANVLTF. The DNA for the CDR3 is TGTGCCAGCAGTGAAGTCCGCTCTGGGGCCAACGTCCTGACTTTC. The rearrangement uses TRBV2 and TRBJ2-6, with D hard to call. Germline CDR1 is SNHLY and CDR2 is FYNNEI. The CDR3 consists of 15 residues. V lost 1 base and J 0 bases, leaving 4 bases between the germline ends. Filled out from reference TRBV2 and TRBJ2-6, the complete variable domain reads EPEVTQTPSHQVTQMGQEVILRCVPISNHLYFYWYRQILGQKVEFLVSFYNNEISEKSEIFDDQFSVERPDGSNFTLKIRSTKLEDSAMYFCASSEVRSGANVLTFGAGSRLTVL.

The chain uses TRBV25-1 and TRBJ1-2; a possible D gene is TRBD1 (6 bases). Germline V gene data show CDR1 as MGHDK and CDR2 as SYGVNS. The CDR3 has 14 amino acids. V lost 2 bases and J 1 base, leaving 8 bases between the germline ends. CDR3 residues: CASSEEGGNYGYTF. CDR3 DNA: TGTGCCAGCAGTGAAGAAGGGGGTAACTATGGCTACACCTTC.

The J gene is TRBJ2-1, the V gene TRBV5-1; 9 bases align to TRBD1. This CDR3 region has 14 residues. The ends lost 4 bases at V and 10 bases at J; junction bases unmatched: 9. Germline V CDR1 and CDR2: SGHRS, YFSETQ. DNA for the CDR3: TGCGCCAGCAGCCAGGGACAGGGTCGGAGGGAGCAGTTCTTC. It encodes CASSQGQGRREQFF.

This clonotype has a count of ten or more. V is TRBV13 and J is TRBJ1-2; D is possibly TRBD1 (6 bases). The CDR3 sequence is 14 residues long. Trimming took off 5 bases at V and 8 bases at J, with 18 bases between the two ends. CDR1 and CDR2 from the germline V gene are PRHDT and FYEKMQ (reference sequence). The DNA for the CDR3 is TGTGCCAGCAGCCGAAGACAGGCTGTGAGGGGCTACACCTTC. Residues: CASSRRQAVRGYTF. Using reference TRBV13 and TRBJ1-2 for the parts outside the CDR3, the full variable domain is AAGVIQSPRHLIKEKRETATLKCYPIPRHDTVYWYQQGPGQDPQFLISFYEKMQSDKGSIPDRFSAQQFSDYHSELNMSSLELGDSALYFCASSRRQAVRGYTFGSGTRLTVV.

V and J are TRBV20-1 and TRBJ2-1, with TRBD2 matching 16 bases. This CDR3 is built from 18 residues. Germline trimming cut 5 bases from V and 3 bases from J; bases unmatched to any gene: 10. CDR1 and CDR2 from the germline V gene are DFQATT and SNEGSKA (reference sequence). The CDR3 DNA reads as TGCAGTGCTCCGGGACTAGCGGGAGGGATCGTGGGCTACAATGAGCAGTTCTTC. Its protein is CSAPGLAGGIVGYNEQFF.

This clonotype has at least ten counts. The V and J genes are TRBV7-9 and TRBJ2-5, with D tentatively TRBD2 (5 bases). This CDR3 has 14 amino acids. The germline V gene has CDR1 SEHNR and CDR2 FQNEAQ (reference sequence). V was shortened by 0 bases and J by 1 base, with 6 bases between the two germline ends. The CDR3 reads CASSLAGSQETQYF. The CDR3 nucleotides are TGTGCCAGCAGCTTAGCAGGGAGCCAAGAGACCCAGTACTTC.

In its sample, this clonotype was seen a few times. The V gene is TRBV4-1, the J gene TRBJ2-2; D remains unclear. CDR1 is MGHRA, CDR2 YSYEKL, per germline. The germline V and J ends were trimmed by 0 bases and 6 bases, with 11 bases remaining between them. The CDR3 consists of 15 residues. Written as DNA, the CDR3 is TGCGCCAGCAGCCAAGAAGTGGCCGCACCCGGGGAGCTGTTTTTT. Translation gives CASSQEVAAPGELFF.

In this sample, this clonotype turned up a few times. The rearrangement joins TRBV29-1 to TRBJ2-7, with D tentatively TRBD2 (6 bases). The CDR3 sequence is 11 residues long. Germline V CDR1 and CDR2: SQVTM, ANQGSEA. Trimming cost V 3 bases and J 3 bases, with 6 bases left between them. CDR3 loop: CSVEGGYEQYF. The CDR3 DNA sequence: TGCAGCGTTGAGGGAGGCTACGAGCAGTACTTC.

The DNA of the CDR3 is TGCAGTGCTAGTTCACAGAATTCACCCCTCCACTTT. As protein: CSASSQNSPLHF. V gene TRBV20-1 combines with J gene TRBJ1-6; D is ambiguous. V dropped 3 bases and J dropped 7 bases, with 7 bases sitting between them. The CDR3 has 12 residues. The germline CDR1 and CDR2 sequences are DFQATT and SNEGSKA (reference sequence).

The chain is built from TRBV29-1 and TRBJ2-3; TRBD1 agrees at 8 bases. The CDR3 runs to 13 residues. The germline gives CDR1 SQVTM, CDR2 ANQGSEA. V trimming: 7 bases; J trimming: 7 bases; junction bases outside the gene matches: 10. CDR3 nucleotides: TGCAGCGGACAGGGGCACCGTGCGAATACGCAGTATTTT. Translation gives CSGQGHRANTQYF.

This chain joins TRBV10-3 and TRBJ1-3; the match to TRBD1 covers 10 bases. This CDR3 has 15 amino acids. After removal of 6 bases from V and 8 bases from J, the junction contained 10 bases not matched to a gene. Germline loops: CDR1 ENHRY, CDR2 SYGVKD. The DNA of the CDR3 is TGTGCCATCAGGGAGACGGACAGGGGGACAGACACCATATATTTT. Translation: CAIRETDRGTDTIYF.

DNA for the CDR3: TGTGCCAGCAGTGACTGGACAGGGACCGCTTCACCCCTCCACTTT. Amino acid sequence: CASSDWTGTASPLHF. The V and J genes are TRBV2 and TRBJ1-6, with 8 bases identical to TRBD1. Germline V gene lookup returns CDR1 SNHLY and CDR2 FYNNEI. The ends lost 3 bases at V and 9 bases at J; junction bases unmatched: 7. The CDR3 has 15 residues.

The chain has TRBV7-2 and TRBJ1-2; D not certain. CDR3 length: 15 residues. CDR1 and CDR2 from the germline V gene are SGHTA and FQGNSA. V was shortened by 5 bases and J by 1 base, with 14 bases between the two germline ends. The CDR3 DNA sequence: TGTGCCAGCAGCCCCTCGGTACAGCTTAACTATGGCTACACCTTC. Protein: CASSPSVQLNYGYTF.

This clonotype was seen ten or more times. The CDR3 here is CASSQETETQYF. The DNA of the CDR3 is TGTGCCAGCAGCCAAGAGACGGAGACCCAGTACTTC. The genes are TRBV4-2 and TRBJ2-5; D remains unclear. Trimming took off 0 bases at V and 5 bases at J, with 4 bases between the two ends. Per the germline V gene, CDR1 is LGHNA and CDR2 is YNFKEQ. The CDR3 has 12 residues.

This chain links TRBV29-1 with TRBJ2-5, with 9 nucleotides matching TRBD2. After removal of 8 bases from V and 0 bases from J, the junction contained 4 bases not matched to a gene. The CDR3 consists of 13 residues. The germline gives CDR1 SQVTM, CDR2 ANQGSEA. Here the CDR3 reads CSPRLADQETQYF. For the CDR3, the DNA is TGCAGCCCCCGACTAGCGGACCAAGAGACCCAGTACTTC.